This T cell receptor (beta chain) comes out of a study of T cell responses to AZD1222 COVID-19 vaccine (dated by TCRdb to the early 2020s). Broadly, across the study: TCR sequencing covered 230 to 250 trial participants: 200 to 220 given two doses of AZD1222 and some 25 given two doses of MenACWY control vaccine. Trial participants were enrolled into age subgroups of 18-55, 56-69 and 70-plus years, which contained around 150, 28 and 57 TCR-sequenced participants, respectively. What the research found in general, with its limitations: CD4 TCRs associated with the vaccine covered the entire spike protein, and the dominant responses were in regions 160-218 and 743-854. The 56-69-year group was small, and its depth increase did not reach significance, likely because of low power. Because no day 14 peak-response samples were available, the repertoires could be characterized only after the peak T cell response. Conclusions about previously exposed vaccinees are limited, since just 6 or 7 AZD1222 recipients were seropositive for SARS-CoV-2 at baseline. Participants were mostly white British and included more females than males, and it was suggested by the authors that clonal diversity may have been underestimated. After two AZD1222 doses, both the breadth and the depth of spike-specific TCRs were significantly higher than at day 0 and than in MenACWY recipients. Nearly half of unique spike-specific TCRs reportedly recognized epitopes outside regions mutated in the B.1.351 and B.1.1.7 variants.

This clone has a single count. Its antigen is unknown. No base qualities exist here, and no much larger clone lies one base off it. The CDR3 regions of human TCRbeta chains were analyzed by immunosequencing. The source study handled its data this way. TCRs in the repertoires were matched against a reference library of SARS-CoV-2-specific TCRs that had been generated with the MIRA antigen-specificity platform. Breadth was defined as the fraction of unique TCRs that were SARS-CoV-2-associated. Depth was defined as the fraction of total T cells that were SARS-CoV-2-associated. Each spike-specific TCR was assigned to its reactive spike region and to a CD4 or CD8 class using the MIRA data. Log10-transformed breadth and depth values were compared by one-way ANOVA with Sidak's multiple comparisons tests. TCRdb took over this immuneACCESS table, retaining in-frame rearrangements with V and J assigned. Such tables are incomplete; in checked studies, under half of the missing clones stem from an unresolved V gene, and the remainder is unexplained. V, J and clone size were drawn from that table, and D and trimming were deduced from the DNA. The sample includes around 80,000 clones, with roughly 80% observed a single time. The ten largest clones represent about 1.3% of the sample.

Read against the paper, the sample's time point label means: about 28 days (+/-7) after the second vaccine dose. AZD1222 recipients with second doses at about 4 weeks or about 12 weeks were pooled, because spike-specific TCR depth and breadth did not differ between schedules. Samples from vaccinated people were obtained from the UK trials COV001 and COV002, which included a single-blind randomized controlled phase 2/3 trial of AZD1222 (ChAdOx1 nCoV-19) in healthy adults. Trial participant PBMC samples were collected at day 0 and day 28 after the second dose for TCRbeta chain sequencing. The germline V gene (reference sequence) supplies CDR1 GTSNPN and CDR2 SVGIG. V ends up 5 bases short and J 4 bases short, with an unmatched junction base count of 9. The CDR3 starts with the cysteine, ends with the phenylalanine, and has 15 residues. Of the read, only the CDR3 DNA is kept; its 45 bases are in frame from base 1.

The V gene is TRBV30 and the J gene is TRBJ2-1; 9 central bases correspond to TRBD1. The input for sequencing was peripheral blood, taken 28 days after the second AZD1222 dose. This TCR was sampled from an adult who received the AZD1222 COVID-19 vaccine. The nucleotide sequence is TGTGCCTGGGGGGCCGGACAGGGGATATACAATGAGCAGTTCTTC. The encoded protein is CAWGAGQGIYNEQFF.